This T cell receptor (beta chain) was recovered during a study of blood T cell repertoires in COVID-19. This clone was seen ten or more times. The V segment lost 1 base and the J segment 2 bases; nucleotides outside the gene matches: 11. The CDR3 runs to 18 residues. The germline V gene has CDR1 MNHEY and CDR2 SVGEGT. The assay was immunoSEQ multiplex PCR, and TCRdb's table has in-frame clones only and misses some. The profile shows about 360,000 clones, about 86% of them singletons. This TCR came from a woman between 55 and 75 years old with COVID-19, enrolled during active disease. The material sequenced was peripheral blood. This chain uses TRBV6-2 or TRBV6-3 with TRBJ1-5; 7 nucleotides match TRBD1. CDR3 in DNA: TGTGCCAGCAGTTACTTGTTACAGGGGATTTCGGGCAATCAGCCCCAGCATTTT. Translation gives CASSYLLQGISGNQPQHF.